These 17 T cell receptor beta chains were all obtained from the same sample, sequenced in a study of shared clonotypes between healthy human individuals. Here immunoSEQ multiplex PCR was the method, and the copy in TCRdb shows in-frame clones only, minus some. Here the sample spans about 520,000 clones, 81% being singletons. Specimen: PBMCs. Receptors originate from a woman between 40 and 50 years old in good health. Some clones in this sample may be carry-over from other donors' samples.

The rearrangement joins TRBV19 to TRBJ1-2, with D perhaps matching TRBD1 (6 bases). Germline CDR1 reads LNHDA; CDR2 reads SQIVND (reference sequence). V lost 6 bases and J lost 2, with 19 bases in between. The CDR3 contains 16 residues. The CDR3 here is CASSNRDTLLNYGYTF. CDR3 DNA sequence: TGTGCCAGTAGCAACCGGGACACACTCCTCAACTATGGCTACACCTTC.

The V gene is TRBV7-2, the J gene TRBJ2-3; D remains ambiguous. Germline assignment: CDR1 SGHTA and CDR2 FQGNSA. CDR3 length: 13 residues. The ends were cut back, 0 bases at V and 2 bases at J, with 3 bases in the middle. In nucleotides, the CDR3 is TGTGCCAGCAGCTTAGCGCCCACAGATACGCAGTATTTT. Its protein is CASSLAPTDTQYF.

This chain links TRBV10-1 with TRBJ1-2; possibly TRBD1 for D (5 bases). The CDR3 totals 16 residues. CDR1 and CDR2 (germline): WNHNN, SYGVQD (reference sequence). The V end lost 2 bases, the J end lost 4 bases, and 17 bases lay between the germline ends. CDR3: CASSEGRDLRLYGYTF. The CDR3 DNA is TGCGCCAGCAGTGAGGGGCGGGACCTACGACTCTATGGCTACACCTTC.

V gene TRBV9 combines with J gene TRBJ2-6, with D maybe TRBD1 (6 bases). This CDR3 is 17 amino acids long. V shed 2 bases and J shed 0 bases, with 12 bases lying between them. The germline gives CDR1 SGDLS, CDR2 YYNGEE. The CDR3 coding sequence is TGTGCCAGCAGCGTTTCGGGACAAAGCTCTGGGGCCAACGTCCTGACTTTC. It specifies CASSVSGQSSGANVLTF. The variable domain in full, with the rest retrieved from reference TRBV9 and TRBJ2-6, is DSGVTQTPKHLITATGQRVTLRCSPRSGDLSVYWYQQSLDQGLQFLIQYYNGEERAKGNILERFSAQQFPDLHSELNLSSLELGDSALYFCASSVSGQSSGANVLTFGAGSRLTVL.

This clone occurred once. This chain uses TRBV7-2 with TRBJ2-7, with D unresolved. The CDR3 is 12 amino acids. Looked up from germline, CDR1 is SGHTA and CDR2 is FQGNSA. Trimming stripped 2 bases from V and 6 bases from J, with 8 bases between. The CDR3 nucleotides are TGTGCCAGCAGCTTATTTTTGGGCGAGCAGTACTTC. This gives the protein CASSLFLGEQYF.

The chain links TRBV5-6 to TRBJ2-2; no clear D. Germline V gene sequence: CDR1 SGHDT, CDR2 YYEEEE. The CDR3 is 16 residues long. V was pared by 1 base and J by 0 bases, with 10 bases between. Written as DNA, the CDR3 is TGTGCCAGCAGCTTGTACAGCCGGACGAACACCGGGGAGCTGTTTTTT. Protein: CASSLYSRTNTGELFF.

As to this clone: A far larger clone is one base from this, pointing to a likely read error. This chain uses TRBV2 with TRBJ2-2, with TRBD2 matching over 8 bases. With 7 bases clipped from V and 7 bases from J, the junction kept 11 bases outside the gene matches. The CDR3 is 15 amino acids. Germline CDR1 reads SNHLY; CDR2 reads FYNNEI. CDR3 protein: CASTRLAWDIGELFF. In DNA form, the CDR3 reads TGTGCCAGCACGCGACTAGCGTGGGACATCGGGGAGCTGTTTTTT.

The J gene is TRBJ1-1, the V gene TRBV6-5; D gene uncertain. V was shortened by 2 bases and J by 3 bases, with 10 bases between the two germline ends. Germline-derived CDR1 and CDR2 are MNHEY and SVGAGI. There are 14 residues in the CDR3. In DNA, the CDR3 is TGTGCCAGCAGTTACAGCCCGGACTACACTGAAGCTTTCTTT. Translated, it gives CASSYSPDYTEAFF.

The J gene is TRBJ2-7, the V gene TRBV13, with D possibly TRBD2 on 6 matching bases. CDR1 is PRHDT, CDR2 FYEKMQ, per germline (reference sequence). The V end lost 3 bases, the J end lost 3 bases, and 6 bases lay between the germline ends. This CDR3 has 12 residues. The CDR3, as DNA: TGTGCCAGCAGCTTGGAGGGCTACGAGCAGTACTTC. Its protein product is CASSLEGYEQYF.

This chain uses TRBV5-6 with TRBJ2-2; D is ambiguous. V was pared by 2 bases and J by 1 base, with 12 bases between. Germline V gives CDR1 SGHDT, CDR2 YYEEEE. The CDR3 is made up of 16 amino acids. In nucleotides, the CDR3 is TGTGCCAGCAGCTTAGGTCAAGTAGTGAACACCGGGGAGCTGTTTTTT. Its protein product is CASSLGQVVNTGELFF.

The CDR3 protein is CASSIGTDFSYEQYF. CDR3 nucleotide sequence: TGTGCCAGTAGTATCGGGACAGACTTCTCCTACGAGCAGTACTTC. The chain has TRBV19 and TRBJ2-7, with 7 bases fitting TRBD1. Trimming took 3 bases from V and 0 from J; bases not matched to a gene: 5. CDR1 and CDR2 from the germline V gene are LNHDA and SQIVND (reference sequence). CDR3 length: 15 amino acids.

The chain uses TRBV28 and TRBJ2-3, with TRBD2 matching over 7 bases. This CDR3 is built from 15 residues. The ends lost 6 bases at V and 4 bases at J; junction bases unmatched: 10. Germline V gene sequence: CDR1 MDHEN, CDR2 SYDVKM. CDR3 sequence reads: CASRPAGEAADTQYF. The CDR3 bases are TGTGCCAGCAGACCCGCGGGAGAAGCGGCAGATACGCAGTATTTT.

The chain joins TRBV21-1 to TRBJ1-1. TRBV21-1 is reported as a pseudogene. This CDR3 is built from 13 residues. CDR3 region: CASRVRVPTEAFF. CDR3 DNA: TGTGCCAGCAGAGTCCGGGTCCCGACTGAAGCTTTCTTT.

This clone was picked up a small number of times. The chain uses TRBV7-2 and TRBJ2-1, with D possibly TRBD2 on 6 matching bases. Germline CDR1 is SGHTA and CDR2 is FQGNSA. V was pared by 5 bases and J by 6 bases, with 11 bases between. This CDR3 has 13 amino acids. In DNA, the CDR3 is TGTGCCAGCAGCCCGGGACTCGTCAATGAGCAGTTCTTC. As protein: CASSPGLVNEQFF.

This rearrangement joins TRBV4-2 to TRBJ2-1; 7 positions match TRBD2. The germline CDR1 and CDR2 sequences are LGHNA and YNFKEQ. The junction had 8 bases not matched to a gene; V was cut back by 0 bases and J by 0 bases. The CDR3 loop spans 18 amino acids. The CDR3 sequence: CASSQETSSILSYNEQFF. CDR3 sequence (DNA): TGTGCCAGCAGCCAAGAGACTAGCTCCATCCTCTCCTACAATGAGCAGTTCTTC.

As for this clone: With only one base between it and a far larger clone, this is likely a read error. The chain has TRBV28 and TRBJ2-4; possibly TRBD1 for D (6 bases). Germline lookup yields CDR1 MDHEN and CDR2 SYDVKM. The CDR3 length is 16 residues. The V gene lost 6 bases and the J gene lost 0 bases, with 15 bases spanning the gap. The chain's CDR3 is CASSSDRPLAKNIQYF. Written as DNA, the CDR3 is TGTGCCAGCAGCTCGGACAGACCCCTAGCCAAAAACATTCAGTACTTC.

DNA for the CDR3: TGTGCCATCAATCCCGGGACCGCAGGGGAGACCCAGTACTTC. This codes for CAINPGTAGETQYF. The rearrangement joins TRBV10-3 to TRBJ2-5; perhaps D is TRBD1 or TRBD2 (5 bases each). Germline CDR1 is ENHRY and CDR2 is SYGVKD. With 7 bases removed from V and 5 bases from J, the gap between germline ends came to 17 bases. The CDR3 extends over 14 amino acids.